This TCR beta chain is drawn from a study of blood T cell repertoires in COVID-19. As for the study in general: Researchers got acute and convalescent COVID-19 samples from the United States, Italy and Spain. PBMCs, B-cell-depleted T cells, or T cells were the source of the cDNA or gDNA that made up the material.

The germline V and J ends were trimmed by 5 bases and 8 bases, with 15 bases remaining between them. The V gene's germline CDR1 is SGHTA and CDR2 FQGNSA. The CDR3 is 13 residues long. The authors' processing: Amplification of reference gene primers was used by the study to estimate nucleated cell counts. TCRdb's copy holds only in-frame clones and misses some; the assay was immunoSEQ multiplex PCR. That table furnishes V, J and clone size, whereas the DNA furnished D and trimming. The sample consists of 250,000 or so clones, roughly four fifths of them appearing once. The receptor's source is a man older than 75 with acute or convalescent COVID-19. J is TRBJ1-2 and V is TRBV7-2; D is unresolved. Input material: peripheral blood. This CDR3 reads CASSPGITSGYTF. The DNA for the CDR3 is TGTGCCAGCAGCCCGGGAATTACTTCGGGCTACACCTTC.